Listed here are 30 T cell receptor beta chains from one sample, sequenced in a study of blood T cells in healthy people across ages. A second about 7 to 11 cycle PCR used barcoded and J-beta primers. MiXCR was run by TCRdb on the 5' RACE reads, yielding one entry per CDR3 protein. The sample yields roughly 500,000 distinct CDR3 sequences, roughly 28% seen once. What was sequenced was blood. All receptors derive from a woman in her 70s in good health.

A few counts support this clonotype. The chain has TRBV24-1 and TRBJ2-5, with 11 bases matching TRBD1. The CDR3 is 17 amino acids. The germline gives CDR1 KGHDR, CDR2 SFDVKD. The V and J ends lost 4 bases and 9 bases, in that order; junction bases with no gene match: 15. CDR3 coding DNA: TGTGCCACCAGTGAAGCCGGGACAGGGGGATCCGTTAGGGCCCAGTACTTC. The encoded protein is CATSEAGTGGSVRAQYF.

Comments on this clonotype: One junction end does not reproduce the germline sequence, and a read error may be involved. The rearrangement uses TRBV4-3 and TRBJ1-4; D is ambiguous. Germline values: CDR1 LGHNA, CDR2 YSLEER. The CDR3 has 17 amino acids. The CDR3 DNA reads as TGCGCCGGCAGCCAAGAGCCACCGGGTCCCCGAGGTGAAAAACTGTTTTTT. Residues: CAGSQEPPGPRGEKLFF.

This chain uses TRBV6-1 with TRBJ2-7, with 12 bases lining up with TRBD2. This CDR3 contains 14 residues. Germline loops: CDR1 MNHNS, CDR2 SASEGT. Losses at the gene ends were 6 bases for V and 3 bases for J; bases not matched to a gene: 3. CDR3 nucleotide sequence: TGTGCCAGCAGGTCGGGACTAGCGGGCTACGAGCAGTACTTC. Amino acids: CASRSGLAGYEQYF.

This sequence joins TRBV6-6 and TRBJ1-1; TRBD1 is a possible D gene (5 bases). The CDR3 totals 14 residues. Germline V gene sequence: CDR1 MNHNY, CDR2 SVGAGI (reference sequence). V was pared by 6 bases and J by 1 base, with 12 bases between. The CDR3 loop reads CASRRQSGNTEAFF. In DNA, the CDR3 is TGTGCCAGCAGACGACAGTCGGGGAACACTGAAGCTTTCTTT.

The chain is built from TRBV11-3 and TRBJ2-5, with D possibly called TRBD1 or TRBD2 (5 bases each). Between the trimmed V and J ends, which lost 5 bases and 5 bases, there was a span of 15 bases. This CDR3 has 14 amino acids. Germline V gives CDR1 SGHNT, CDR2 YENEEA. CDR3 loop: CASSPGPDEETQYF. The CDR3, as DNA: TGTGCCAGCAGCCCGGGACCCGACGAGGAGACCCAGTACTTC.

The chain joins TRBV4-2 to TRBJ2-3, with D maybe TRBD1 (6 bases). Between the trimmed V and J ends, which lost 1 base and 4 bases, there was a span of 12 bases. CDR3 size: 15 residues. The germline V gene encodes CDR1 LGHNA and CDR2 YNFKEQ. The CDR3 spells CASSQGMTGSDTQYF. The CDR3 nucleotides are TGTGCCAGCAGCCAAGGAATGACAGGATCAGATACGCAGTATTTT.

V is TRBV12-3 or TRBV12-4 and J is TRBJ1-4, with TRBD1 matching over 8 bases. The CDR3 spans 16 residues. Trimming took 5 bases from V and 4 from J; bases not matched to a gene: 9. The CDR3 sequence is CASSPDRAGFNEKLFF. The DNA for the CDR3 is TGTGCCAGCAGTCCGGACAGGGCGGGTTTTAATGAAAAACTGTTTTTT.

The chain joins TRBV7-6 to TRBJ2-1; D not certain. The CDR3 has 13 amino acids. CDR1 and CDR2 (germline): SGHVS, FNYEAQ. V dropped 5 bases and J dropped 5 bases, with 10 bases sitting between them. DNA of the CDR3: TGTGCCAGCAGCGACCAGGCTGACAATGAGCAGTTCTTC. It translates to CASSDQADNEQFF.

CDR3 nucleotide sequence: TGCGCCAGCAGCCAAGTAAGCGGGGCACGCAATGAGCAGTTCTTC. Translation gives CASSQVSGARNEQFF. The rearrangement uses TRBV4-1 and TRBJ2-5, with 7 nucleotides matching TRBD2. Judging by the DNA end, TRBJ2-1 fits better; the J call may be wrong. Germline V gives CDR1 MGHRA, CDR2 YSYEKL. The CDR3 totals 15 residues.

The chain carries TRBV12-3 or TRBV12-4 and TRBJ1-2, with no clear D. The CDR3 loop spans 15 amino acids. V was pared by 3 bases and J by 4 bases, with 15 bases between. In DNA form, the CDR3 reads TGTGCCAGCAGTTTCCCGGCTCCGTGGCGCTATGGCTACACCTTC. This sequence encodes CASSFPAPWRYGYTF.

CDR3 residues: CASSQFGSNTEAFF. Written as DNA, the CDR3 is TGTGCCAGCAGCCAATTCGGGTCGAACACTGAAGCTTTCTTT. The V call is TRBV3-1, the J call TRBJ1-1; D gene ambiguous. CDR1 is LGHDT, CDR2 YNNKEL, per germline (reference sequence). V was trimmed by 2 bases and J by 1 base, leaving 8 bases between them. The CDR3 covers 14 residues. Full variable domain (outside the CDR3, taken from reference TRBV3-1 and TRBJ1-1): DTAVSQTPKYLVTQMGNDKSIKCEQNLGHDTMYWYKQDSKKFLKIMFSYNNKELIINETVPNRFSPKSPDKAHLNLHINSLELGDSAVYFCASSQFGSNTEAFFGQGTRLTVV.

The rearrangement links TRBV5-1 to TRBJ2-1; D call uncertain. The CDR3 is 14 residues long. V lost 0 bases to trimming and J lost 8 bases, with 12 bases between them. Germline V lookup: CDR1 SGHRS, CDR2 YFSETQ. CDR3 protein: CASSLEGSPHEQFF. CDR3 coding DNA: TGCGCCAGCAGCTTGGAGGGCAGTCCCCATGAGCAGTTCTTC.

The V gene is TRBV20-1, the J gene TRBJ1-2, with D unclear. Per germline, CDR1 DFQATT and CDR2 SNEGSKA (reference sequence). Trimming cost V 1 base and J 12 bases, with 15 bases left between them. This CDR3 is 12 amino acids long. The CDR3 bases are TGCAGTGCTAGAGGCGGGCTTCTAGGGAACACCTTC. Encoded protein: CSARGGLLGNTF.

A few counts support this clonotype. This chain joins TRBV4-2 and TRBJ2-7, with D uncertain. Germline V gene lookup returns CDR1 LGHNA and CDR2 YNFKEQ. The CDR3 sequence is 14 residues long. Trimming cost V 0 bases and J 5 bases, with 11 bases left between them. The CDR3 nucleotides are TGTGCCAGCAGCCAAGATTTGGTCCCCAACGAGCAGTACTTC. As protein: CASSQDLVPNEQYF.

The chain uses TRBV4-1 and TRBJ2-3, with D maybe TRBD2 (6 bases). V was cut by 0 bases and J by 4 bases, with 14 bases left in between. The CDR3 covers 16 residues. CDR1 and CDR2 (germline): MGHRA, YSYEKL. The CDR3: CASSQEWPGSPDTQYF. CDR3 sequence (DNA): TGCGCCAGCAGCCAAGAATGGCCCGGGAGCCCAGATACGCAGTATTTT.

The chain links TRBV6-5 to TRBJ2-3; TRBD2 agrees at 11 bases. Germline CDR1 MNHEY, CDR2 SVGAGI. The CDR3 spans 13 residues. Trimming cost V 6 bases and J 7 bases; bases outside gene matches: 3. The CDR3 loop reads CASRRTSGYTQYF. In DNA form, the CDR3 reads TGTGCCAGCAGGAGGACTAGCGGGTATACGCAGTATTTT.

The J gene is TRBJ2-5, the V gene TRBV29-1; possibly TRBD1 for D (6 bases). The end of the DNA aligns better with TRBJ2-7, so the J call may be wrong. The CDR3 covers 9 residues. Germline V lookup: CDR1 SQVTM, CDR2 ANQGSEA. The CDR3 region has the DNA TGCAGTCTGGGGGCCGAGCAGTACGTC. Encoded protein: CSLGAEQYV.

The chain joins TRBV12-3 or TRBV12-4 to TRBJ1-2, with D possibly TRBD1 on 6 matching bases. With 6 bases removed from V and 7 bases from J, the gap between germline ends came to 18 bases. CDR3 length: 14 residues. CDR3 loop: CASREGGGVRGYTF. DNA for the CDR3: TGTGCCAGCAGAGAGGGGGGAGGAGTACGTGGCTACACCTTC.

The V call is TRBV7-9, the J call TRBJ1-2; D is uncertain. This CDR3 is built from 13 residues. CDR1 SEHNR and CDR2 FQNEAQ come from the germline V gene (reference sequence). V shed 6 bases and J shed 0 bases, with 8 bases lying between them. The CDR3 loop is CASRGDANYGYTF. The CDR3 DNA reads as TGTGCCAGCAGGGGTGATGCTAACTATGGCTACACCTTC.

The chain carries TRBV7-9 and TRBJ2-1; D uncertain. The CDR3 loop spans 14 amino acids. V was clipped by 0 bases and J by 7 bases, with 10 bases between them. Germline assignment: CDR1 SEHNR and CDR2 FQNEAQ (reference sequence). CDR3 DNA sequence: TGTGCCAGCAGCTTAGCGAATACCAAGAATGAGCAGTTCTTC. Translating gives CASSLANTKNEQFF.

The chain couples TRBV20-1 to TRBJ1-5, with a weak D call TRBD1 (5 bases). The ends were cut back, 3 bases at V and 5 bases at J, with 14 bases in the middle. Germline CDR1 reads DFQATT; CDR2 reads SNEGSKA (reference sequence). The CDR3 extends over 14 amino acids. CDR3 sequence: CSARVGGEHQPQHF. The CDR3 DNA sequence: TGCAGTGCTAGGGTAGGAGGGGAACATCAGCCCCAGCATTTT.

This clonotype was observed many times. This chain uses TRBV5-6 with TRBJ1-4, with 7 nucleotides matching TRBD1. The CDR3 is 14 amino acids. V shed 3 bases, J shed 7 bases, and the junction held 6 bases outside the gene matches. Germline CDR1 reads SGHDT; CDR2 reads YYEEEE. The CDR3 is CASSYRGASEKLFF. The CDR3 coding sequence is TGTGCCAGCAGCTACAGGGGAGCGAGTGAAAAACTGTTTTTT. Based on the CDR3 plus reference TRBV5-6 and TRBJ1-4, the full variable domain is DAGVTQSPTHLIKTRGQQVTLRCSPKSGHDTVSWYQQALGQGPQFIFQYYEEEERQRGNFPDRFSGHQFPNYSSELNVNALLLGDSALYLCASSYRGASEKLFFGSGTQLSVL.

This clonotype was counted only a few times. The chain combines TRBV6-1 with TRBJ2-5, with D unclear. The V end lost 8 bases, the J end lost 3 bases, and 4 bases lay between the germline ends. Germline-derived CDR1 and CDR2 are MNHNS and SASEGT. The CDR3 covers 10 residues. CDR3 DNA: TGTGCCAGCGACGAAGAGACCCAGTACTTC. Translation gives CASDEETQYF.

The chain links TRBV28 to TRBJ2-2; unclear D gene. Germline lookup yields CDR1 MDHEN and CDR2 SYDVKM. Trimming left V 8 bases short and J 1 base short, with 8 bases between. The CDR3 has 13 residues. The CDR3 DNA sequence: TGTGCCAGCGAGACAATGAACACCGGGGAGCTGTTTTTT. Translated: CASETMNTGELFF.

This clonotype has just a few counts. The chain employs TRBV10-3 and TRBJ1-2, with D tentatively TRBD1 (6 bases). This CDR3 has 14 residues. Germline V gives CDR1 ENHRY, CDR2 SYGVKD. The V gene lost 10 bases and the J gene lost 0 bases, with 15 bases spanning the gap. Written as DNA, the CDR3 is TGTGCCACACAGGGAGCCCCTACTAACTATGGCTACACCTTC. This codes for CATQGAPTNYGYTF.

This clonotype was picked up a small number of times. This chain connects TRBV27 to TRBJ2-5, with 9 bases aligning to TRBD2. Near its end, the DNA agrees better with TRBJ2-1, so the J call may be wrong. The CDR3 runs 13 residues. CDR1 and CDR2 (germline): MNHEY, SMNVEV (reference sequence). This CDR3 is CASSLNSGGEQFF. The CDR3 DNA reads as TGTGCCAGCAGTTTAAATAGCGGGGGTGAGCAGTTCTTC.

DNA for the CDR3: TGCGCCAGCAGCGCTCGAACGGGACAGGGAATATACAATGAGCAGTTCTTC. It codes for CASSARTGQGIYNEQFF. V usage is TRBV5-1 and J usage is TRBJ2-1; 9 bases map to TRBD1. J gave up 4 bases and V 4 bases, and 12 bases lay outside the gene matches. Germline V lookup: CDR1 SGHRS, CDR2 YFSETQ. CDR3 length equals 17 residues. Based on the CDR3 plus reference TRBV5-1 and TRBJ2-1, the full variable domain is KAGVTQTPRYLIKTRGQQVTLSCSPISGHRSVSWYQQTPGQGLQFLFEYFSETQRNKGNFPGRFSGRQFSNSRSEMNVSTLELGDSALYLCASSARTGQGIYNEQFFGPGTRLTVL.

This chain uses TRBV7-3 with TRBJ2-2; D is perhaps TRBD2 (7 bases). The CDR3 length is 17 residues. CDR1 is SGHTA, CDR2 FQGTGA, per germline. The V end lost 4 bases, the J end lost 4 bases, and 19 bases lay between the germline ends. The CDR3 DNA reads TGTGCCAGCAGCTCAGTGGCGGGGGCACGCGGCACCGGGGAGCTGTTTTTT. Its translation is CASSSVAGARGTGELFF.

This clonotype is a singleton in its sample. This may be a read error, as it is one base from a much larger clone. The V gene is TRBV12-3 or TRBV12-4, the J gene TRBJ1-3; D is undetermined. There are 13 residues in the CDR3. The CDR3 region is CTSSLVGGNTIYF. DNA for the CDR3: TGTACCAGCAGTTTGGTGGGTGGAAACACCATATATTTT.

In the case of this clonotype: Because it lacks the conserved phenylalanine or tryptophan at the end, this CDR3 is likely a read error. The V gene is TRBV20-1, the J gene TRBJ1-4; 10 nucleotides line up with TRBD1. With V trimmed by 5 bases and J by 2 bases, 5 bases remained unmatched. CDR3 length: 15 residues. Germline CDR1 is DFQATT and CDR2 is SNEGSKA (reference sequence). The CDR3 DNA sequence: TGCAGTGCTCGGACAGGGGGTTCTACTAATGAAAAACTGTTTCTT. Translating it yields CSARTGGSTNEKLFL.